This passage covers 3 T cell receptor beta chains from one sample sequenced in a study of radiotherapy plus CTLA-4 blockade in lung cancer. Here immunoSEQ multiplex PCR was the method, and the copy in TCRdb shows in-frame clones only, minus some. The table has roughly 100,000 clones, 80% to 85% seen once. The source was peripheral blood, collected from a patient treated with radiotherapy plus ipilimumab. The receptor set was obtained from a human donor with non-small cell lung cancer that progressed on radiotherapy plus ipilimumab.

The chain carries TRBV7-3 and TRBJ2-3, with TRBD2 matching 11 bases. The germline V gene encodes CDR1 SGHTA and CDR2 FQGTGA. Germline trimming cut 5 bases from V and 0 bases from J; bases unmatched to any gene: 7. The CDR3 contains 17 residues. CDR3 sequence reads: CASSPAGTSGSTDTQYF. The CDR3 region has the DNA TGTGCCAGCAGCCCAGCCGGGACTAGCGGAAGCACAGATACGCAGTATTTT.

This sequence joins TRBV5-1 and TRBJ2-6, with 9 positions matching TRBD1. The V and J ends lost 5 bases and 4 bases, in that order; junction bases with no gene match: 7. The CDR3 is 16 residues long. Germline assignment: CDR1 SGHRS and CDR2 YFSETQ. The CDR3 region has the DNA TGCGCCAGCAGGCTACAGGGGGCCGGAGGGGCCAACGTCCTGACTTTC. Its protein is CASRLQGAGGANVLTF.

The chain links TRBV30 to TRBJ1-3; no firm D call. In germline, CDR1 is GTSNPN, CDR2 SVGIG (reference sequence). Trimming removed 1 base from V and 0 bases from J, with 10 bases in between. This CDR3 has 15 amino acids. CDR3 in amino acids: CAWSGSLVSGNTIYF. CDR3 coding DNA: TGTGCCTGGAGTGGATCACTCGTCTCTGGAAACACCATATATTTT.